This TCR beta chain was recorded in a study of regulatory T cells in long-lasting Graves disease. Study-level findings and limits: Persistent disease preferred TRBV28, TRBJ1-2 and TRBJ2-5; new disease, TRBV20-1 and TRBJ2-1.

The TCR beta library used iRepertoire HTBI primers with Arm-PCR amplification of CDR3. Via MiXCR, TCRdb re-called the multiplex PCR reads, giving one row per CDR3 protein. The table records over 300,000 distinct CDR3 sequences, about 20% of them present only once. This clonotype was recorded many times. The antigen is not known. As to time point: persistent/refractory GD, antithyroid drugs over 5 years with positive TRAb. RNA isolated from PBMCs was used to make the TCR library. The CDR3 totals 14 residues. Trimming shortened V by 1 base and J by 7 bases, and 11 bases separated the two germline ends. Germline CDR1 reads SGHRS; CDR2 reads YFSETQ.

The chain uses TRBV5-1 and TRBJ2-2; D is unclear. This receptor was obtained from a female donor with Graves disease. Source: peripheral blood mononuclear cells (PBMCs), taken when the disease was refractory, from a patient treated with antithyroid drugs. The CDR3 sequence is CASSLKNGDGELFF. CDR3 in DNA: TGCGCCAGCAGCTTGAAAAATGGAGACGGGGAGCTGTTTTTT.